This entry is about one TCR beta chain. Which antigen it targets is not known. Per-base quality was not reported, and no clone a single base away is much larger than it. Using the deep immunoSEQ assay, multiplex PCR amplified TCR CDR3 regions from genomic DNA. Extracted genomic DNA from each cell subset was distributed evenly across all wells of several immunoSEQ 96-well plates, and each plate was treated as a replicate. For sorted subsets, 200 to 250 ng genomic DNA, equal to tens of thousands of T cell genomes, was loaded into each replicate PCR. Purified libraries were measured with a Qubit 3.0 fluorometer, size-checked on a Bioanalyzer 2100, and measured again with the KAPA Library Quantification kit. Every immunoSEQ 96-well plate was sequenced on a dedicated single-read 150-cycle Illumina NextSeq 550 flow cell. The original pipeline was this. Because the immunoSEQ output held only junctional sequences and lacked quality scores, the filtering could not match the filtering applied to full-length reads. Sequences were annotated with PyIR, a Python wrapper for IgBLAST v1.9, and V/J genes and CDR3 were assigned using IMGT germline references. Reads were filtered out if the reads had weak V/J assignments (E-value above 1e-6), no CDR3, stop codons, out-of-frame junctions, or ambiguous translated residues. V3J clonotypes were defined as sequences sharing an identical inferred V gene, J gene, and CDR3 amino acid sequence. Percentage overlap between repertoires was computed as shared unique clonotypes divided by the size of the smaller repertoire. RTK rarefaction, the Chao1 estimator, and Recon v2.1 estimates of unobserved clonotypes were used to assess repertoire richness. For all TCRbeta clonotypes obtained by the gDNA method from four donors, generation probabilities were computed with OLGA. This immuneACCESS table, as held by TCRdb, lists in-frame sequences with V and J called but not all clones. Of the missing ones, under half trace to an unresolved V gene in checked studies; the others have no known cause. D and trimming come from the DNA, and the V and J calls and clone size come from that table. The sample data list millions of clones, and 85% to 95% of these were observed just once. The ten biggest clones cover under 0.45% of the sample.

This entry is derived from a study of shared clonotypes between healthy human individuals (dated by TCRdb to the early 2020s). A note on the overall study: A couple of women and a few men aged 18 to 49 years were included in the cohort. For each donor, CD4 naive and CD4 memory were each run on three plates, CD8 naive on two plates, and CD8 memory on one plate. The study deeply sequenced blood TCR repertoires of several healthy adults to estimate repertoire size and the extent of clonotype sharing between individuals. To increase sequencing depth and limit assay-specific biases, TCR repertoire library preparation and sequencing were carried out by different laboratories using diverse techniques. Each donor's leukapheresis produced roughly between roughly 0.85 and 9.5 billion PBMCs. General study outcomes and caveats: Across a few donors, approximately 4.9% of naive CD4, approximately 3.5% of naive CD8, 2% to 2.5% of memory CD4, and 0.3% to 0.45% of memory CD8 clonotypes were shared. Higher generation probabilities were observed for clonotypes shared by all four sorted-subset donors than for non-shared clonotypes. Sampling was limited to blood, and TCR repertoires in tissue likely differ from TCR repertoires in blood. Incomplete sequencing was indicated by rarefaction of sorted-subset datasets, despite the large sequencing depth. The genetic and exposure-history diversity represented was limited by the small number of donors. Naive subsets generally had larger estimated clonotype richness than memory subsets did. Based on pairwise subsampling, the degree of clonotype sharing among donors was expected to be affected by sequencing depth.

The germline V end is reduced by 5 bases and the J end by 0 bases; junction bases left unmatched: 5. The germline V gene (reference sequence) gives CDR1 as MNHEY and CDR2 as SMNVEV. From the cysteine up to the phenylalanine, the CDR3 has a length of 15 residues. Of all the DNA, just the CDR3 is kept, 45 bases in frame from base 1. The donors were healthy, HIV-negative adults with no recently reported acute infections or vaccinations. Every donor was a Caucasian adult residing in Nashville, Tennessee, USA. Magnetic negative selection was used to enrich CD4+ T cells, after which naive cells were positively selected on CD45RA and the negative fraction became the memory subset. After blood collection by leukapheresis, PBMCs were isolated using Ficoll-Histopaque density gradient centrifugation and then cryopreserved in the vapor phase of liquid nitrogen. Analytical flow cytometry was used to check the purity and quantity of each magnetically sorted T cell population. Each sorted fraction had its genomic DNA isolated and then quantified by UV absorbance on a Nanodrop 2000c.

The rearrangement combines TRBV27 with TRBJ2-3; TRBD2 aligns with 7 central bases. This receptor was identified in a man younger than 35 in good health. Some clones in this sample may be carry-over from other donors' samples. Material for sequencing was naive CD4+ T cells from PBMCs. The cell subset or site label here, explained by the study, means: CD45RA+ positively selected. CDR3 protein: CASSPLAASTDTQYF. The nucleotide sequence is given as TGTGCCAGCAGTCCTCTAGCGGCTAGCACAGATACGCAGTATTTT.